This T cell receptor beta chain was profiled in a study of shared clonotypes between healthy human individuals. Regarding the study as a whole: Naive subsets typically showed greater estimated richness than memory subsets.

Trimming shortened V by 2 bases and J by 0 bases, and 8 bases separated the two germline ends. There are 14 residues in the CDR3. Germline CDR1 and CDR2: SGHRS and YFSETQ. Note on this clone: What it binds is not known. Within the sample, other DNA sequences also encode this same CDR3.

Method: immunoSEQ multiplex PCR; TCRdb's copy keeps in-frame clones and lacks some. The table lists about 2.2 million clones, roughly 93% of them singletons. In the naive CD8 group, cells lacked CD45RO and were positively selected for CCR7, so terminally differentiated effector memory CD45RA+ cells were left out. This TCR derives from a man between 18 and 35 years old in good health. Some clones in this sample may be carry-over from other donors' samples. The chain carries TRBV5-1 and TRBJ1-1; D remains unclear. Sequenced material: naive CD8+ T cells from PBMCs. The CDR3 here is CASSFGQLNTEAFF. The CDR3 DNA sequence: TGCGCCAGCAGCTTCGGGCAGCTGAACACTGAAGCTTTCTTT.